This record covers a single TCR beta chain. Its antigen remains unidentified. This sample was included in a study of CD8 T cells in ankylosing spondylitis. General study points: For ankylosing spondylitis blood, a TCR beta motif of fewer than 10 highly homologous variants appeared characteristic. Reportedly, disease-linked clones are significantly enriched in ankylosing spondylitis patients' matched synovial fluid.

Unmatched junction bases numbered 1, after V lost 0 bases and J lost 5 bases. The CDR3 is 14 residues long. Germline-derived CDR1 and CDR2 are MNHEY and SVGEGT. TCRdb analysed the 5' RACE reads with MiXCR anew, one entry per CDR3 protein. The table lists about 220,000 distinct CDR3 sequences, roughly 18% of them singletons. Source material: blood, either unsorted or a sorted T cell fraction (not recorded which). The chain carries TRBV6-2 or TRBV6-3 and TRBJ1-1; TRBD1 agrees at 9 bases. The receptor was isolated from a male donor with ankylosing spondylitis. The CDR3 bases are TGTGCCAGCAGTTACTCAGACAGGGGGACTGAAGCTTTCTTT. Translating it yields CASSYSDRGTEAFF.